This record concerns one T cell receptor beta chain sequence. This specimen comes from a study of blood T cell repertoires in COVID-19. Across the study: Samples representing acute and convalescent COVID-19 were sourced from the United States, Italy and Spain. Sources were T cells, B-cell-depleted T cells, or PBMCs; the material itself was cDNA or gDNA.

The Seattle patients, enrolled during active infection, were followed longitudinally. Original processing notes: The authors estimated nucleated cell counts from reference gene primer amplification. Assay used: immunoSEQ multiplex PCR; TCRdb lists only in-frame clones, some missing. V and J calls plus clone size are reproduced from that table; the DNA served to infer D and trimming. The sample records some 160,000 clones, approximately 90% being singletons. The J segment lost 6 bases and the V segment lost 2 bases, leaving 8 bases of the junction unmatched. The CDR3 length is 15 residues. Germline-derived CDR1 and CDR2 are MNHEY and SMNVEV (reference sequence).

Sequenced sample: peripheral blood. This sequence was found in a young man with COVID-19, enrolled during active disease. This chain joins TRBV27 and TRBJ2-7; 9 nucleotides match TRBD2. The CDR3 DNA reads TGTGCCAGCAGTTTAGTTGCGGGAGGGCCGAGCGAGCAGTACTTC. Residues: CASSLVAGGPSEQYF.